This is a list of T cell receptor beta chains from one sample in a study of T cell repertoires in cytomegalovirus infection. A single record per CDR3 protein comes from TCRdb applying MiXCR to the reads. The top ten hold under 8.5% of the sample, which has roughly 630,000 distinct CDR3 sequences, 24% seen once. Specimen: CD8+ T cells from PBMCs. The receptors were gathered from a human donor in good health (CMV status not recorded). Some clones in this sample may be carry-over from other donors' samples. Both conserved end residues are part of each CDR3. The D gene is left open where the match is weak. Not every row has a clone size; where given, it reads once, few, many or a size class.

TRBD1,TRBV7-9,few,TRBJ1-2,CASSEPGTGYGYTF
TRBD2,TRBV7-9,many,TRBJ2-7,CASSGGGSRTYEQYF
-,TRBV20-1,-,TRBJ1-1,CSARSSFSNTEAFF
-,TRBV28,few,TRBJ2-1,CASSPLRTTYNEQFF
TRBD2,TRBV4-1,-,TRBJ2-1,CASSWSLAGYNEQFF
TRBD1,TRBV28,-,TRBJ2-4,CASSLRARGFENIQYF
-,TRBV12-3/TRBV12-4,-,TRBJ1-1,CASRGGRAEAFF
-,TRBV4-1,few,TRBJ1-2,CASSQEGGANYGYTF
TRBD1,TRBV5-5,-,TRBJ2-1,CASSFKWDRVYNEQFF
-,TRBV2,-,TRBJ2-5,CASSVPRLGSVQETQYF
TRBD1,TRBV28,-,TRBJ1-1,CASSLGQDHTEAFF
-,TRBV4-3,-,TRBJ1-4,CASSQEGAGQFNEKQFF
-,TRBV6-8,-,TRBJ2-1,CASRERNPGNEQFF